The source of this TCR beta chain is a study of CD8 T cells in Susac syndrome. Whole-study findings and limits: The authors found no clonal expansion in Susac syndrome CD4+ T cell repertoires.

Concerning this clonotype itself: Its antigen remains unidentified.

Random-hexamer reverse transcription was applied to about 0.45 to 1 ug RNA. Amplification of TCR beta CDR3 was carried out by immunoSEQ multiplex PCR, which covered 54 Vbeta and 13 Jbeta segments. TCRdb re-called the immunoSEQ multiplex PCR reads through MiXCR, storing one row per CDR3 protein. The sample contains 100,000 to 150,000 distinct CDR3 sequences, roughly 95% of which appear only once. Negative isolation was used for CD8+ and CD4+ T cells, and FACS enrichment was applied to TEMRA cells. This CDR3 contains 15 residues. Per germline, CDR1 SGDLS and CDR2 YYNGEE. V trimming: 3 bases; J trimming: 4 bases; junction bases outside the gene matches: 10.

This sequence originates from a human donor with Susac syndrome. The chain joins TRBV9 to TRBJ2-7, with 7 bases fitting TRBD2. The sequenced sample was CD4+ T cells from PBMCs. Here the CDR3 DNA reads TGTGCCAGCAGCGCTAAAGCGGGAATAGGTTACGAGCAGTACTTC. As protein: CASSAKAGIGYEQYF.